The 28 T cell receptor beta chains in this list originate from one sample, sequenced in a study of T cells in Graves' hyperthyroidism and ophthalmopathy. The TCR beta CDR3 regions underwent amplification using RNA transcripts as the source. The HTBI primer set drove a first-round RT-PCR of the TCR CDR3. Via MiXCR, TCRdb re-called the multiplex PCR reads, giving one row per CDR3 protein. The repertoire consists of around 420,000 distinct CDR3 sequences, with around 15% occurring once and the leading ten covering more than 4.5%. The sample was blood. These receptors were taken from a woman aged 18-29 years with Graves' hyperthyroidism.

The genes are TRBV9 and TRBJ1-1; D is unclear. CDR1 SGDLS and CDR2 YYNGEE come from the germline V gene. The CDR3 spans 14 residues. V dropped 1 base and J dropped 0 bases, with 7 bases sitting between them. CDR3 amino acids: CASSVLGMNTEAFF. The CDR3, as DNA: TGTGCCAGCAGCGTACTAGGGATGAACACTGAAGCTTTCTTT. Using reference TRBV9 and TRBJ1-1 for the parts outside the CDR3, the full variable domain is DSGVTQTPKHLITATGQRVTLRCSPRSGDLSVYWYQQSLDQGLQFLIQYYNGEERAKGNILERFSAQQFPDLHSELNLSSLELGDSALYFCASSVLGMNTEAFFGQGTRLTVV.

This clonotype has a count of ten or more. The rearrangement uses TRBV6-1 and TRBJ2-4; D perhaps matches TRBD1 (6 bases). The germline gives CDR1 MNHNS, CDR2 SASEGT. CDR3 length equals 14 residues. V was shortened by 2 bases and J by 6 bases, with 11 bases between the two germline ends. CDR3 loop: CASSELQGTNIQYF. The CDR3 nucleotides read TGTGCCAGCAGTGAACTCCAGGGGACAAACATTCAGTACTTC.

The gene calls are TRBV15 and TRBJ2-6; D uncertain. Trimming pared 3 bases from V and 1 base from J, leaving 7 bases between. CDR3 length equals 15 residues. CDR1 and CDR2 from the germline V gene are LNHNV and YYDKDF (reference sequence). The CDR3 bases are TGTGCCACCAGCAGGACACCGTCTGGGGCCAACGTCCTGACTTTC. Translated: CATSRTPSGANVLTF.

At least ten counts were recorded for this clonotype. The chain combines TRBV6-1 with TRBJ1-6, with D unresolved. The CDR3 loop spans 21 amino acids. In germline, CDR1 is MNHNS, CDR2 SASEGT. V was clipped by 3 bases and J by 0 bases, with 24 bases between them. The CDR3 loop reads CASSEQAGAPFQSSYNSPLHF. DNA of the CDR3: TGTGCCAGCAGTGAGCAGGCGGGCGCACCCTTTCAAAGCTCCTATAATTCACCCCTCCACTTT.

This rearrangement joins TRBV20-1 to TRBJ2-2; 10 nucleotides align to TRBD2. Trimming cost V 2 bases and J 6 bases; bases outside gene matches: 6. This CDR3 comprises 15 residues. Germline V gives CDR1 DFQATT, CDR2 SNEGSKA (reference sequence). This CDR3 is CSARRLAGSPGELFF. CDR3 in DNA: TGCAGTGCTAGACGACTAGCGGGCAGTCCCGGGGAGCTGTTTTTT.

The V and J genes are TRBV28 and TRBJ1-5; 7 bases match TRBD1. The CDR3 sequence is 16 residues long. Losses at the gene ends were 5 bases for V and 0 bases for J; bases not matched to a gene: 7. CDR1 and CDR2 from the germline V gene are MDHEN and SYDVKM. CDR3 sequence: CASSLPGGSSNQPQHF. CDR3 bases: TGTGCCAGCAGTCTACCAGGGGGGAGTAGCAATCAGCCCCAGCATTTT.

For the CDR3, the DNA is TGTGCCAGTAGTATTGCGGTAGGGAGCGGCAATCAGCCCCAGCATTTT. It yields the protein CASSIAVGSGNQPQHF. The chain recombines TRBV19 with TRBJ1-5; no clear D gene. V was clipped by 3 bases and J by 2 bases, with 14 bases between them. The V gene's germline CDR1 is LNHDA and CDR2 SQIVND (reference sequence). The CDR3 is 16 amino acids.

This clonotype was detected a few times. J is TRBJ1-4 and V is TRBV15; D is ambiguous. CDR1 and CDR2 (germline): LNHNV, YYDKDF (reference sequence). V was shortened by 1 base and J by 13 bases, with 13 bases between the two germline ends. This CDR3 is built from 13 residues. The CDR3 reads CATSRGVTALLFF. In nucleotides, the CDR3 is TGTGCCACCAGCAGAGGGGTGACTGCCCTACTGTTTTTT.

This clonotype was detected ten times or more. The V call is TRBV29-1, the J call TRBJ2-1; the D is unclear. Between the trimmed V and J ends, which lost 3 bases and 8 bases, there was a span of 17 bases. The CDR3 has 14 amino acids. CDR1 is SQVTM, CDR2 ANQGSEA, per germline. CDR3 in amino acids: CSVDQQASFDEQFF. The CDR3 bases are TGCAGCGTTGATCAGCAGGCATCCTTCGATGAGCAGTTCTTC.

This clonotype was observed many times. The chain links TRBV6-1 to TRBJ2-5, with 10 positions matching TRBD2. In germline, CDR1 is MNHNS, CDR2 SASEGT. Unmatched junction bases numbered 13, after V lost 6 bases and J lost 12 bases. This CDR3 is 14 amino acids long. CDR3 residues: CASSPGLAEGAKYF. In nucleotides, the CDR3 is TGTGCCAGCAGCCCTGGACTAGCGGAGGGGGCGAAGTACTTC.

The CDR3 protein is CATSRDYTDTQYF. CDR3 coding DNA: TGTGCCACCAGCAGGGACTACACAGATACGCAGTATTTT. This sequence joins TRBV15 and TRBJ2-3; maybe TRBD2 (6 bases). Looked up from germline, CDR1 is LNHNV and CDR2 is YYDKDF (reference sequence). This CDR3 has 13 residues. The germline V and J ends were trimmed by 3 bases and 2 bases, with 6 bases remaining between them.

This clonotype showed up many times. The chain is built from TRBV20-1 and TRBJ2-1; perhaps TRBD1 as D (6 bases). The CDR3 has 14 residues. Looked up from germline, CDR1 is DFQATT and CDR2 is SNEGSKA (reference sequence). Trimming stripped 0 bases from V and 6 bases from J, with 12 bases between. The CDR3 region has the DNA TGCAGTGCTAGAGATTGGCAACAGGGCAATGAGCAGTTCTTC. Amino acid sequence: CSARDWQQGNEQFF.

Of note for this clonotype: A much larger clonotype is one base distant, so this may be a read error. The V and J genes are TRBV7-9 and TRBJ1-4; D gene uncertain. The CDR3 runs to 12 residues. Germline CDR1 reads SEHNR; CDR2 reads FQNEAQ (reference sequence). Trimming shortened V by 4 bases and J by 8 bases, and 8 bases separated the two germline ends. The CDR3 here is CASSSNVEKLFF. Written as DNA, the CDR3 is TGTGCCAGCAGCTCAAATGTGGAAAAACTGTTTTTT.

The J gene is TRBJ1-1, the V gene TRBV5-1, with D possibly matching TRBD1 (6 bases). This CDR3 spans 15 amino acids. The germline V gene encodes CDR1 SGHRS and CDR2 YFSETQ. Between the trimmed V and J ends, which lost 0 bases and 6 bases, there was a span of 15 bases. The CDR3 nucleotides are TGCGCCAGCAGCTTGGTTGGGGGGGCGGGCGCTGAAGCTTTCTTT. This gives the protein CASSLVGGAGAEAFF. Combining the CDR3 with reference TRBV5-1 and TRBJ1-1 gives the whole variable domain KAGVTQTPRYLIKTRGQQVTLSCSPISGHRSVSWYQQTPGQGLQFLFEYFSETQRNKGNFPGRFSGRQFSNSRSEMNVSTLELGDSALYLCASSLVGGAGAEAFFGQGTRLTVV.

This clonotype was picked up many times. The rearrangement links TRBV6-1 to TRBJ2-7, with D possibly matching TRBD1 (5 bases). The CDR3 is made up of 13 amino acids. Germline CDR1 MNHNS, CDR2 SASEGT. V shed 0 bases and J shed 3 bases, with 6 bases lying between them. The CDR3 reads CASSEAGRYEQYF. The CDR3 DNA reads TGTGCCAGCAGTGAAGCGGGGCGCTACGAGCAGTACTTC.

This clonotype was observed many times. The J gene is TRBJ2-2, the V gene TRBV3-1, with D unresolved. The V gene's germline CDR1 is LGHDT and CDR2 YNNKEL (reference sequence). V was pared by 4 bases and J by 7 bases, with 7 bases between. The CDR3 extends over 12 amino acids. The CDR3 DNA follows: TGTGCCAGCAGCCCTCAGGTCGGGGAGCTGTTTTTT. Its translation: CASSPQVGELFF.

This clonotype was seen at least ten times. This sequence joins TRBV12-3 or TRBV12-4 and TRBJ2-5; D may be TRBD1 (5 bases). This CDR3 has 17 residues. V lost 1 base and J lost 4, with 19 bases in between. The CDR3 spells CASSLGRIDSNAETQYF. The CDR3 DNA reads TGTGCCAGCAGTTTAGGCCGTATCGACAGTAACGCAGAGACCCAGTACTTC.

The chain carries TRBV6-1 and TRBJ2-7, with 11 bases fitting TRBD1. V trimming: 6 bases; J trimming: 3 bases; junction bases outside the gene matches: 4. The germline CDR1 and CDR2 sequences are MNHNS and SASEGT. The CDR3 length is 14 residues. The CDR3 reads CASRWTGGLYEQYF. DNA for the CDR3: TGTGCCAGCAGATGGACAGGGGGCCTCTACGAGCAGTACTTC.

This clonotype was observed many times. The chain combines TRBV20-1 with TRBJ2-3, with 12 nucleotides matching TRBD2. CDR1 is DFQATT and CDR2 is SNEGSKA in the germline V gene (reference sequence). The CDR3 has 15 residues. Unmatched junction bases numbered 6, after V lost 3 bases and J lost 5 bases. Here the CDR3 reads CSASLPGLAGDTQYF. As DNA, the CDR3 is TGCAGTGCTAGCTTACCGGGACTAGCGGGAGATACGCAGTATTTT.

This clonotype was found many times. The J gene is TRBJ1-1, the V gene TRBV7-2; perhaps TRBD1 as D (6 bases). CDR3 length: 14 residues. Germline-derived CDR1 and CDR2 are SGHTA and FQGNSA. V lost 5 bases, J lost 4 bases, and 14 bases lay in between. CDR3 in amino acids: CASSPRGRTTEAFF. The CDR3 nucleotides read TGTGCCAGCAGCCCCAGGGGCCGGACCACTGAAGCTTTCTTT.

This sequence joins TRBV5-1 and TRBJ1-1; no clear D gene. Between the trimmed V and J ends, which lost 7 bases and 1 base, there was a span of 11 bases. This CDR3 is 13 amino acids long. CDR1 and CDR2 from the germline V gene are SGHRS and YFSETQ. The CDR3, as DNA: TGCGCCAGCGGCAGGACGGGGAACACTGAAGCTTTCTTT. It specifies CASGRTGNTEAFF.

In its sample, this clonotype was seen a few times. The chain joins TRBV18 to TRBJ1-1; 9 nucleotides align to TRBD1. Germline CDR1 KGHSH, CDR2 LQKENI. Trimming removed 2 bases from V and 3 bases from J; junction bases left unmatched: 4. There are 15 residues in the CDR3. The CDR3 sequence: CASSPWGQGDTEAFF. Here the CDR3 DNA reads TGTGCCAGCTCACCATGGGGACAGGGCGACACTGAAGCTTTCTTT.

This clonotype has ten or more counts. This chain connects TRBV11-2 to TRBJ2-5; D is tentatively TRBD1 or TRBD2 (5 bases each). The CDR3 extends over 16 amino acids. Trimming pared 7 bases from V and 0 bases from J, leaving 18 bases between. Germline V gene sequence: CDR1 SGHAT, CDR2 FQNNGV. The CDR3 DNA follows: TGTGCCAGCACCCTGGGGGTGACAGATAACCAAGAGACCCAGTACTTC. Translating gives CASTLGVTDNQETQYF.

This sequence joins TRBV24-1 and TRBJ1-1; D perhaps matches TRBD1 (5 bases). Trimming shortened V by 0 bases and J by 5 bases, and 6 bases separated the two germline ends. This CDR3 is 13 amino acids long. CDR1 and CDR2 (germline): KGHDR, SFDVKD. The CDR3 here is CATSDLQGTEAFF. The CDR3 nucleotides are TGTGCCACCAGTGATTTGCAGGGTACTGAAGCTTTCTTT.

The sample holds many counts of this clonotype. This sequence joins TRBV11-1 and TRBJ2-7; 8 bases map to TRBD2. CDR1 is SGHAT, CDR2 FQDESV, per germline (reference sequence). This CDR3 is 15 amino acids long. After removal of 4 bases from V and 2 bases from J, the junction contained 7 bases not matched to a gene. This CDR3 is CASSYLAGTTYEQYF. Here the CDR3 DNA reads TGTGCCAGCAGCTACCTAGCGGGCACTACCTACGAGCAGTACTTC.

The table lists this clonotype with many counts. The V and J genes are TRBV7-9 and TRBJ2-3; the match to TRBD2 covers 14 bases. CDR1 is SEHNR and CDR2 is FQNEAQ in the germline V gene (reference sequence). CDR3 size: 19 residues. With V trimmed by 5 bases and J by 4 bases, 14 bases remained unmatched. CDR3 amino acids: CASSPPGLAGVGYADTQYF. The CDR3 coding sequence is TGTGCCAGCAGCCCACCGGGACTAGCGGGAGTAGGTTACGCAGATACGCAGTATTTT. The full variable domain, with the rest looked up from reference TRBV7-9 and TRBJ2-3, is DTGVSQNPRHKITKRGQNVTFRCDPISEHNRLYWYRQTLGQGPEFLTYFQNEAQLEKSRLLSDRFSAERPKGSFSTLEIQRTEQGDSAMYLCASSPPGLAGVGYADTQYFGPGTRLTVL.

This rearrangement joins TRBV19 to TRBJ2-6; 7 nucleotides match TRBD1. Germline CDR1 is LNHDA and CDR2 is SQIVND (reference sequence). The J segment lost 0 bases and the V segment lost 5 bases, leaving 13 bases of the junction unmatched. This CDR3 is 19 amino acids long. Here the CDR3 reads CASSGRVRGLDSGANVLTF. The CDR3 nucleotides are TGTGCCAGTAGTGGGCGGGTCAGGGGGTTAGACTCTGGGGCCAACGTCCTGACTTTC. Based on the CDR3 plus reference TRBV19 and TRBJ2-6, the full variable domain is DGGITQSPKYLFRKEGQNVTLSCEQNLNHDAMYWYRQDPGQGLRLIYYSQIVNDFQKGDIAEGYSVSREKKESFPLTVTSAQKNPTAFYLCASSGRVRGLDSGANVLTFGAGSRLTVL.

The J gene is TRBJ2-1, the V gene TRBV25-1; 7 positions agree with TRBD2. This CDR3 has 17 amino acids. V trimming: 2 bases; J trimming: 0 bases; junction bases outside the gene matches: 7. The V gene's germline CDR1 is MGHDK and CDR2 SYGVNS. The CDR3 reads CASSEPGGRISYNEQFF. As DNA, the CDR3 is TGTGCCAGCAGTGAACCAGGCGGGAGAATCTCCTACAATGAGCAGTTCTTC. Together with reference TRBV25-1 and TRBJ2-1, the CDR3 gives the full variable domain: EADIYQTPRYLVIGTGKKITLECSQTMGHDKMYWYQQDPGMELHLIHYSYGVNSTEKGDLSSESTVSRIRTEHFPLTLESARPSHTSQYLCASSEPGGRISYNEQFFGPGTRLTVL.